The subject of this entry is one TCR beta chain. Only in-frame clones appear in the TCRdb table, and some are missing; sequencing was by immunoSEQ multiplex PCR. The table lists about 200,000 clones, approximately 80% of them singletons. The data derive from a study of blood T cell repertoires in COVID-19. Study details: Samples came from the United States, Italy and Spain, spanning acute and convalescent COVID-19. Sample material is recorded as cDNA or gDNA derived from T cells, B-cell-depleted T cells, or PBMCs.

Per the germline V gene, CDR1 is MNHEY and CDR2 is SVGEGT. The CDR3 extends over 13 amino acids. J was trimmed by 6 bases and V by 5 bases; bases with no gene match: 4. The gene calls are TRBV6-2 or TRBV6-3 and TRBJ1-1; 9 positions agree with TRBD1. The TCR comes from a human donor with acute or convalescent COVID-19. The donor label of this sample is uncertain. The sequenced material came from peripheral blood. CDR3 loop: CASSARQGAEAFF. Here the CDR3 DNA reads TGTGCCAGCAGTGCAAGACAGGGGGCTGAAGCTTTCTTT.